This T cell receptor (beta chain) derives from a study of shared clonotypes between healthy human individuals. The study, taken as a whole, reports: Non-shared clonotypes had lower generation probabilities than clonotypes shared by all four sorted-subset donors.

Turning to this clone: The antigen is undetermined.

Produced via immunoSEQ multiplex PCR; TCRdb's table is partial and in-frame only. This table holds 300,000 to 350,000 clones, around 79% found once. Trimming removed 8 bases from V and 3 bases from J, with 14 bases in between. Germline CDR1 reads WSHSY; CDR2 reads SAAADI. The CDR3 loop spans 13 amino acids. Material: memory CD4+ T cells sorted from blood. Subset of the sample: CD45RA-negative fraction. The sequence was collected from a young man in good health. V gene TRBV10-2 combines with J gene TRBJ2-7; D possibly uses TRBD1 or TRBD2 (5 bases each). CDR3 region: CASGMGEGYEQYF. The CDR3 bases are TGCGCCAGCGGGATGGGGGAAGGCTACGAGCAGTACTTC.